This T cell receptor beta chain was recorded in a study of cytomegalovirus exposure and HLA in healthy donors (dated by TCRdb to between 2016 and 2019). Regarding the study in general: A later analysis indicated that the roughly 120 validation repertoires were generated on the platform also employed for the approximately 700 repertoires of the first cohort. Along with the approximately 620-subject first cohort, a separate validation cohort of about 110 different subjects was used. High-throughput TCR immunosequencing, statistical association of individual TCRs with disease status, and machine learning were combined to predict cytomegalovirus infection status. The study aimed to test whether cataloging public T cell receptors could reveal signatures of past pathogen exposure.

The germline V gene provides CDR1 SGHVS and CDR2 FNYEAQ. The junction shows trimming of 2 bases on V and 6 bases on J, and the gene matches do not reach 7 bases of it. The CDR3 spans 15 residues, from the cysteine through the phenylalanine. Solely the CDR3 DNA is kept, with 45 bases framed from the first base. This clone appeared a single time. Its target antigen remains unknown. No base qualities exist here, and no much larger clone lies one base off it. The donors were included in the validation cohort of roughly 120 subjects, a group kept apart from the roughly 700-subject first cohort. The library was obtained by the immunoSEQ multiplex PCR assay. As for how the authors treated the data: A statistical classification framework was developed to diagnose cytomegalovirus status using the catalog of TCR beta chain sequences. TCRdb holds this immuneACCESS table with in-frame rearrangements only. Some clones are missing; in checked studies, unresolved V genes explain under half, and the rest has no known cause. For V, J and clone size, that table is used; D and trimming come from the DNA. The sample table records 150,000 or so clones; 89% of these occur just once. About 10% of the sample is held by the ten biggest clonotypes.

Summary of the overall study and its limitations: The validation cohort had no HLA typing available for a later analysis, so co-occurrence within that cohort was assessed over all 120 or so repertoires. According to the authors, the approach could potentially be generalized to other disease states and immunological phenotypes. The study gave a list of over 150 TCR beta chains associated with cytomegalovirus. Most TCR sequences were seen in very few donors, while some public TCRs were found in many individuals. The classifier was reported to diagnose cytomegalovirus status with high specificity and sensitivity in both the original and validation cohorts. A few of the identified cytomegalovirus-associated TCR beta chains were confirmed in vitro to be specific for cytomegalovirus antigens. Of the cluster scores, about 94% were above 0 in a later analysis, which found that TCRs clustered in the first cohort also tended to co-occur in the 120 or so validation repertoires.

Sequenced: PBMCs. Here the chain combines TRBV7-6 and TRBJ1-2, and 9 junctional nucleotides match TRBD1. The sequence derives from a woman aged 18-29 years in good health and CMV-seropositive. CDR3 protein: CASSLRPGQGDGYTF. The bases read TGTGCCAGCAGCTTAAGACCGGGACAGGGAGATGGCTACACCTTC.